These 22 T cell receptor beta chains share one sample of origin, sequenced in a study of OX40 agonist ivuxolimab in advanced cancers. Repertoires were generated with immunoSEQ multiplex PCR, while TCRdb's copy carries only in-frame clones and drops some. Of around 66,000 clones in the sample, roughly 80% were seen once. The sample here was CD4+ or CD8+ T cells sorted from blood, taken in a trial of the OX40 agonist ivuxolimab. The receptors derive from an adult with an advanced solid tumor such as melanoma, head and neck, liver or kidney cancer.

The chain employs TRBV27 and TRBJ2-3; TRBD2 agrees at 8 bases. V lost 2 bases and J lost 2; bases outside the gene matches: 18. CDR1 and CDR2 from the germline V gene are MNHEY and SMNVEV (reference sequence). The CDR3 sequence is 20 residues long. The CDR3 DNA is TGTGCCAGCAGTTTACAAGGCTTGCGGCGGGAGGACGGGATCACAGATACGCAGTATTTT. Its translation is CASSLQGLRREDGITDTQYF.

This clone was observed a few times. Other DNA sequences within the sample encode an identical CDR3. The chain recombines TRBV7-2 with TRBJ1-1; no definite D call. CDR1 and CDR2 (germline): SGHTA, FQGNSA. The V end lost 4 bases, the J end lost 1 base, and 7 bases lay between the germline ends. CDR3 size: 13 residues. The DNA for the CDR3 is TGTGCCAGCAGCTACGAACAGAACACTGAAGCTTTCTTT. Its translation is CASSYEQNTEAFF.

This sequence joins TRBV10-1 and TRBJ1-3, with D possibly TRBD1 on 5 matching bases. The CDR3 extends over 15 amino acids. With 6 bases removed from V and 0 bases from J, the gap between germline ends came to 12 bases. CDR1 and CDR2 from the germline V gene are WNHNN and SYGVQD (reference sequence). The CDR3 sequence is CASSLEGFSGNTIYF. The CDR3 DNA sequence: TGCGCCAGCAGCCTCGAGGGGTTCTCTGGAAACACCATATATTTT.

This CDR3 reads CASSPGSGFETQYF. The CDR3 DNA follows: TGTGCCAGCAGCCCAGGGAGTGGGTTCGAGACCCAGTACTTC. The chain uses TRBV7-7 and TRBJ2-5, with D perhaps being TRBD1 or TRBD2 (5 bases each). The length of the CDR3 is 14 residues. V shed 5 bases and J shed 5 bases, with 15 bases lying between them. The germline gives CDR1 SSHAT, CDR2 FNYEAQ (reference sequence).

The genes are TRBV5-1 and TRBJ2-5; TRBD2 aligns across 9 bases. The junction had 15 bases not matched to a gene; V was cut back by 7 bases and J by 5 bases. The CDR3 is made up of 16 amino acids. Germline-derived CDR1 and CDR2 are SGHRS and YFSETQ. CDR3 nucleotides: TGCGCCAGCGGAACACAGAGCGGGGGGTCCGGGGAGACCCAGTACTTC. It translates to CASGTQSGGSGETQYF.

The chain carries TRBV2 and TRBJ2-5; D not certain. Germline values: CDR1 SNHLY, CDR2 FYNNEI. This CDR3 contains 11 residues. Trimming took off 7 bases at V and 2 bases at J, with 5 bases between the two ends. CDR3 sequence reads: CASTRQETQYF. Here the CDR3 DNA reads TGTGCCAGCACCAGACAAGAGACCCAGTACTTC.

In nucleotides, the CDR3 is TGTGCCAGCAGCCCCACAGGACTAGCGGGAGAAGTAGATACGCAGTATTTT. This translates into CASSPTGLAGEVDTQYF. The chain couples TRBV7-3 to TRBJ2-3, with 13 bases that match TRBD2. Germline V CDR1 and CDR2: SGHTA, FQGTGA. The CDR3 sequence is 17 residues long. Trimming at V came to 5 bases and at J to 5 bases, leaving 10 bases not matched to a gene.

The CDR3 loop reads CASSLLAGTYNEQFF. Here the CDR3 DNA reads TGTGCCAGCAGCCTCCTAGCGGGAACCTACAATGAGCAGTTCTTC. The rearrangement joins TRBV7-3 to TRBJ2-1; 9 nucleotides align to TRBD2. CDR3 length equals 15 residues. Germline V gene sequence: CDR1 SGHTA, CDR2 FQGTGA. J lost 2 bases, V lost 5 bases, and 4 bases had no gene match.

The chain is built from TRBV7-2 and TRBJ2-1; D uncertain. V gave up 7 bases and J gave up 7 bases, with 8 bases separating them. There are 11 residues in the CDR3. Germline V gene data show CDR1 as SGHTA and CDR2 as FQGNSA. The DNA of the CDR3 is TGTGCCAGCACCCCTCAAAATGAGCAGTTCTTC. Protein: CASTPQNEQFF.

The chain links TRBV7-2 to TRBJ2-1; D remains unclear. Germline V gives CDR1 SGHTA, CDR2 FQGNSA. Trimming took off 3 bases at V and 4 bases at J, with 10 bases between the two ends. The CDR3 has 14 residues. The CDR3 coding sequence is TGTGCCAGCAGCTTTGACTCTACTTACAATGAGCAGTTCTTC. This translates into CASSFDSTYNEQFF. Full variable domain (rest looked up from reference TRBV7-2 and TRBJ2-1): GAGVSQSPSNKVTEKGKDVELRCDPISGHTALYWYRQSLGQGLEFLIYFQGNSAPDKSGLPSDRFSAERTGGSVSTLTIQRTQQEDSAVYLCASSFDSTYNEQFFGPGTRLTVL.

The V and J genes are TRBV28 and TRBJ2-7; 14 positions agree with TRBD2. V gave up 6 bases and J gave up 5 bases; unmatched junction bases: 6. CDR3 size: 15 residues. CDR1 is MDHEN, CDR2 SYDVKM, per germline. In DNA, the CDR3 is TGTGCCAGCAGGCGGACTAGCGGGAGGCTCGACGAGCAGTACTTC. Its protein is CASRRTSGRLDEQYF. The variable domain in full, completed from reference TRBV28 and TRBJ2-7, reads DVKVTQSSRYLVKRTGEKVFLECVQDMDHENMFWYRQDPGLGLRLIYFSYDVKMKEKGDIPEGYSVSREKKERFSLILESASTNQTSMYLCASRRTSGRLDEQYFGPGTRLTVT.

The rearrangement links TRBV5-1 to TRBJ1-2; D gene uncertain. The CDR3 totals 12 residues. The germline V gene has CDR1 SGHRS and CDR2 YFSETQ. Between the trimmed V and J ends, which lost 1 base and 6 bases, there was a span of 7 bases. The CDR3 loop is CASSLPGDGYTF. In DNA, the CDR3 is TGCGCCAGCAGCTTGCCCGGGGATGGCTACACCTTC.

The V call is TRBV19, the J call TRBJ2-5; D possibly corresponds to TRBD1 (5 bases). The V end lost 3 bases, the J end lost 7 bases, and 12 bases lay between the germline ends. Germline CDR1 and CDR2: LNHDA and SQIVND (reference sequence). The CDR3 has 13 residues. The CDR3 DNA follows: TGTGCCAGTAGTATCGGCTGGGGCGGGACCCAGTACTTC. Amino acid sequence: CASSIGWGGTQYF.

This chain uses TRBV7-9 with TRBJ1-4; 8 bases line up with TRBD1. V shed 6 bases and J 7 bases; nucleotides not matched to a gene: 22. Germline CDR1 is SEHNR and CDR2 is FQNEAQ (reference sequence). The CDR3 sequence is 19 residues long. CDR3: CASSKNLGQVLPRGEKLFF. CDR3 in DNA: TGTGCCAGCAGTAAGAACTTGGGACAGGTACTGCCGAGGGGTGAAAAACTGTTTTTT.

The chain combines TRBV2 with TRBJ2-7; 7 bases line up with TRBD1. CDR3 length: 14 amino acids. Losses at the gene ends were 6 bases for V and 8 bases for J; bases not matched to a gene: 13. Germline V gene data show CDR1 as SNHLY and CDR2 as FYNNEI. The CDR3 region is CASSLDRARGQQYV. In DNA form, the CDR3 reads TGTGCCAGCAGCCTAGACAGGGCCCGGGGACAGCAGTACGTC.

The chain uses TRBV5-1 and TRBJ2-3; TRBD1 matches at 10 bases. CDR1 is SGHRS and CDR2 is YFSETQ in the germline V gene. The CDR3 consists of 15 residues. V lost 7 bases to trimming and J lost 4 bases; unmatched junction nucleotides: 9. CDR3 in amino acids: CASSTGTGVADTQYF. The CDR3 DNA follows: TGCGCCAGCTCCACCGGGACAGGGGTCGCAGATACGCAGTATTTT.

This clone turned up a few times. The rearrangement uses TRBV6-5 and TRBJ1-4; tentatively, D is TRBD1 (5 bases). V was cut by 0 bases and J by 12 bases, with 17 bases left in between. This CDR3 has 15 residues. Germline V gene data show CDR1 as MNHEY and CDR2 as SVGAGI. CDR3 protein: CASSYSRQGFRELFF. DNA of the CDR3: TGTGCCAGCAGTTACTCTCGGCAGGGATTTCGGGAACTGTTTTTT.

This clone was seen once. J is TRBJ2-3 and V is TRBV19; weak D call: TRBD1 (6 bases). Per the germline V gene, CDR1 is LNHDA and CDR2 is SQIVND (reference sequence). This CDR3 has 14 amino acids. With 7 bases removed from V and 0 bases from J, the gap between germline ends came to 11 bases. CDR3 in amino acids: CASKTGSSTDTQYF. Here the CDR3 DNA reads TGTGCCAGTAAAACAGGGTCGAGCACAGATACGCAGTATTTT. Full variable domain (missing parts from reference TRBV19 and TRBJ2-3): DGGITQSPKYLFRKEGQNVTLSCEQNLNHDAMYWYRQDPGQGLRLIYYSQIVNDFQKGDIAEGYSVSREKKESFPLTVTSAQKNPTAFYLCASKTGSSTDTQYFGPGTRLTVL.

V and J are TRBV29-1 and TRBJ1-4; 8 bases line up with TRBD1. This CDR3 has 14 residues. V was pared by 5 bases and J by 8 bases, with 10 bases of the junction left unmatched. The germline V gene encodes CDR1 SQVTM and CDR2 ANQGSEA. CDR3 amino acids: CSVQTGQGGEKLFF. Written as DNA, the CDR3 is TGCAGCGTTCAAACTGGACAGGGAGGGGAAAAACTGTTTTTT.

V gene TRBV29-1 combines with J gene TRBJ2-7; 9 nucleotides align to TRBD1. V gave up 0 bases and J gave up 5 bases; unmatched junction bases: 5. Germline-derived CDR1 and CDR2 are SQVTM and ANQGSEA. CDR3 length: 14 amino acids. DNA of the CDR3: TGCAGCGTTGAAGAGCGGGACAGGGACAACGAGCAGTACTTC. Encoded protein: CSVEERDRDNEQYF.

This clone was counted between two and nine times. The V call is TRBV11-3, the J call TRBJ2-1; D not resolved. CDR3 length: 12 amino acids. Germline values: CDR1 SGHNT, CDR2 YENEEA. V gave up 5 bases and J gave up 2 bases, with 4 bases separating them. CDR3 bases: TGTGCCAGCAGCAACCCCTACAATGAGCAGTTCTTC. Translation gives CASSNPYNEQFF.

The chain has TRBV2 and TRBJ2-5; tentative D call: TRBD2 (6 bases). V was pared by 7 bases and J by 5 bases, with 11 bases between. Germline assignment: CDR1 SNHLY and CDR2 FYNNEI. The CDR3 has 12 amino acids. The CDR3 is CASNGAGETQYF. In DNA form, the CDR3 reads TGTGCCAGCAACGGCGCGGGGGAGACCCAGTACTTC.